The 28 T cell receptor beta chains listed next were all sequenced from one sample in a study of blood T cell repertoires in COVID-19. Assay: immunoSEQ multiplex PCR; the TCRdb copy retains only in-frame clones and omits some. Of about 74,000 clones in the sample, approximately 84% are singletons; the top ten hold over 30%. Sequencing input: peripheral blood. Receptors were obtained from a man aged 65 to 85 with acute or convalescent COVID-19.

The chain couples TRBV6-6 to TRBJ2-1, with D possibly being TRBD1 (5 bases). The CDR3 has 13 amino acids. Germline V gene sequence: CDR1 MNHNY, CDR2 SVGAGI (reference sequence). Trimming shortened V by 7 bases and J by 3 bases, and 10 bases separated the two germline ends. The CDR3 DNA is TGTGCCAGCACCCAGCAGGGCTACAATGAGCAGTTCTTC. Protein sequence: CASTQQGYNEQFF.

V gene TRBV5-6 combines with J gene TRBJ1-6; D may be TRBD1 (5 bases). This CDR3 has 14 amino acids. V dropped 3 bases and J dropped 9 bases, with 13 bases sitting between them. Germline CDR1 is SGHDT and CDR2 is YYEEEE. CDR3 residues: CASSSWGEGSPLHF. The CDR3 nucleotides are TGTGCCAGCAGCTCCTGGGGGGAAGGTTCACCCCTCCACTTT. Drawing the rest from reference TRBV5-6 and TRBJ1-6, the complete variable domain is DAGVTQSPTHLIKTRGQQVTLRCSPKSGHDTVSWYQQALGQGPQFIFQYYEEEERQRGNFPDRFSGHQFPNYSSELNVNALLLGDSALYLCASSSWGEGSPLHFGNGTRLTVT.

The CDR3 DNA sequence: TGTGCCAGCAGCGTAGGAGGGACAGCTCTCTACGAGCAGTACTTC. This gives the protein CASSVGGTALYEQYF. V and J are TRBV9 and TRBJ2-7, with 7 bases aligning to TRBD1. This CDR3 has 15 residues. J gave up 3 bases and V 0 bases, and 6 bases lay outside the gene matches. From germline, CDR1 is SGDLS and CDR2 YYNGEE.

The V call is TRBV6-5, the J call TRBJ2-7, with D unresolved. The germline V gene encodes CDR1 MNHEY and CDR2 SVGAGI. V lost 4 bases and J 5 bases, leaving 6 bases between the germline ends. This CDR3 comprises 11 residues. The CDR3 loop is CASSSSNEQYF. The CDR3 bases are TGTGCCAGCAGTTCCTCTAACGAGCAGTACTTC.

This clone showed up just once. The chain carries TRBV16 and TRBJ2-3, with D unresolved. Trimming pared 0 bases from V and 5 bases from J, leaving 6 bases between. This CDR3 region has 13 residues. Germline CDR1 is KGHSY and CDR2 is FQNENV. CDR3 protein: CASSQSGGDTQYF. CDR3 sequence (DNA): TGTGCCAGCAGCCAATCTGGCGGAGATACGCAGTATTTT.

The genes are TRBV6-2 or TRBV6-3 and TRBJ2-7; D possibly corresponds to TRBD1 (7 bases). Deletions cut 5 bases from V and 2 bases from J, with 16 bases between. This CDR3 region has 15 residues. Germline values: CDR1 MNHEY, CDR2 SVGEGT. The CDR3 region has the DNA TGTGCCAGCAGTACTGGACAGGCGGGAACCTACGAGCAGTACTTC. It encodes CASSTGQAGTYEQYF.

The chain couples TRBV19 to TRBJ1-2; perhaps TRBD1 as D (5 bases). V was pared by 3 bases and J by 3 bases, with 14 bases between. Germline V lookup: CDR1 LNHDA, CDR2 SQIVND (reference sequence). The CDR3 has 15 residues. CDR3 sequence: CASSMEGTSHYGYTF. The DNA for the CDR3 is TGTGCCAGTAGTATGGAGGGGACTTCTCACTATGGCTACACCTTC.

For the CDR3, the DNA is TGCGCCAGCAGCTTGATGACAATGGAGGATTCACCCCTCCACTTT. This translates into CASSLMTMEDSPLHF. The V and J genes are TRBV5-1 and TRBJ1-6; no definite D call. The CDR3 loop spans 15 amino acids. Between the trimmed V and J ends, which lost 1 base and 8 bases, there was a span of 13 bases. CDR1 and CDR2 from the germline V gene are SGHRS and YFSETQ.

CDR3 sequence reads: CASSPSARGYNQPQHF. The CDR3 DNA follows: TGTGCCAGCAGCCCCAGCGCTAGGGGCTACAATCAGCCCCAGCATTTT. The V and J genes are TRBV3-1 (or the pseudogene TRBV3-2) and TRBJ1-5; a weak D match, TRBD1 (5 bases). The CDR3 consists of 16 residues. The germline V and J ends were trimmed by 4 bases and 3 bases, with 16 bases remaining between them. Germline V gene lookup returns CDR1 LGHDT and CDR2 YNNKEL (reference sequence).

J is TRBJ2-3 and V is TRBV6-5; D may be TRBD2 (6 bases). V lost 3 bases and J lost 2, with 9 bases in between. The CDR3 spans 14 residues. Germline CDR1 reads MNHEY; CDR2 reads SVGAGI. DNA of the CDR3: TGTGCCAGCAGTTATGGCGGGGACACAGATACGCAGTATTTT. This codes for CASSYGGDTDTQYF.

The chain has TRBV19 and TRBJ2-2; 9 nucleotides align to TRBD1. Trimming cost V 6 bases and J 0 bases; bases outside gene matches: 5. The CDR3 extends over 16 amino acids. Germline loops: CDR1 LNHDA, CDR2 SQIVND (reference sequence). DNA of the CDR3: TGTGCCAGTAGGGACAGGGGCGGCGCGAACACCGGGGAGCTGTTTTTT. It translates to CASRDRGGANTGELFF.

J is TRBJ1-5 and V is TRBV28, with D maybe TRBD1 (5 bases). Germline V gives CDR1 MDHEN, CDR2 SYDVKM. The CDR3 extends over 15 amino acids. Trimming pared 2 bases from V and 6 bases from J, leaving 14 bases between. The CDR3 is CASSLIRGRSQPQHF. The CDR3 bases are TGTGCCAGCAGTTTAATTAGGGGTAGGAGTCAGCCCCAGCATTTT.

The CDR3 DNA reads as TGTGCCAGCAGCTCCTCCGGGACAGGGTCTAAAAACATTCAGTACTTC. This sequence encodes CASSSSGTGSKNIQYF. The rearrangement joins TRBV28 to TRBJ2-4, with 9 bases matching TRBD1. The J segment lost 4 bases and the V segment lost 6 bases, leaving 10 bases of the junction unmatched. Germline CDR1 is MDHEN and CDR2 is SYDVKM. This CDR3 is 16 amino acids long.

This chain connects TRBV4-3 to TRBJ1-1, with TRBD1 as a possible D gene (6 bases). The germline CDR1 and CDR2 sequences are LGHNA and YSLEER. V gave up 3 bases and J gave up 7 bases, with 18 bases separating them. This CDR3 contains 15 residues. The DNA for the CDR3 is TGCGCCAGCAGCCACGCCTTGGGGGGGCAGGGTGAAGCTTTCTTT. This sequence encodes CASSHALGGQGEAFF.

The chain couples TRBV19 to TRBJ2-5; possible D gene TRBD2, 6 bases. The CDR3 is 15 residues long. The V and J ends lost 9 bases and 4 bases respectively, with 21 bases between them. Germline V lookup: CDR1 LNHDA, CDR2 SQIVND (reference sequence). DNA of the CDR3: TGTGCCAGCTCCGAGCGGGTCATTGGAGGAGAGACCCAGTACTTC. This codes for CASSERVIGGETQYF.

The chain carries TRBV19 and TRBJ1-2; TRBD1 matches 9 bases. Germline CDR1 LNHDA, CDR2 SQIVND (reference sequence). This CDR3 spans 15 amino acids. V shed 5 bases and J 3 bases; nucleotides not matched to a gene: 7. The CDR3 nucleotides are TGTGCCAGTAGTTTGGGGACAGGGAGTTACTATGGCTACACCTTC. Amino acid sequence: CASSLGTGSYYGYTF. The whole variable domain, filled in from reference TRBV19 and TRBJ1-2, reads DGGITQSPKYLFRKEGQNVTLSCEQNLNHDAMYWYRQDPGQGLRLIYYSQIVNDFQKGDIAEGYSVSREKKESFPLTVTSAQKNPTAFYLCASSLGTGSYYGYTFGSGTRLTVV.

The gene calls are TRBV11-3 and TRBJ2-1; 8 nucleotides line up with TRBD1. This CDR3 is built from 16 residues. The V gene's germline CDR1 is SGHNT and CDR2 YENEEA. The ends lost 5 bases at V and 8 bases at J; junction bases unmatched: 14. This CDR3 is CASSLSGTGPSDEQFF. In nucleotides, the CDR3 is TGTGCCAGCAGCCTCTCCGGGACAGGCCCTTCGGATGAGCAGTTCTTC.

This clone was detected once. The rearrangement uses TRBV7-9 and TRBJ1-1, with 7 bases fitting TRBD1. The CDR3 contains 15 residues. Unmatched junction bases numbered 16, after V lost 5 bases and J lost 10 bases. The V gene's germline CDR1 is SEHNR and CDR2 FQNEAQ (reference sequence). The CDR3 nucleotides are TGTGCCAGCAGCCTAGGAAGGGGGACAGTTGTCGGAGCTTTCTTT. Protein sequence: CASSLGRGTVVGAFF.

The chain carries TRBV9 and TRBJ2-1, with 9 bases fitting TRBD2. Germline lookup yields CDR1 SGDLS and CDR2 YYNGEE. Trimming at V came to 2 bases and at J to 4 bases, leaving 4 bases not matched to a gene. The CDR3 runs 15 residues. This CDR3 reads CASSVETSGYNEQFF. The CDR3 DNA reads TGTGCCAGCAGCGTCGAGACTAGCGGTTACAATGAGCAGTTCTTC.

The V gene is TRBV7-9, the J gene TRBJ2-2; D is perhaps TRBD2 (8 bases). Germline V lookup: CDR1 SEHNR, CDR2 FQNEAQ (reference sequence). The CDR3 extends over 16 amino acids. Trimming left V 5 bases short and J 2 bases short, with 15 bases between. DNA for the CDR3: TGTGCCAGCAGCGCCCGGGAGGGGGCCAACACCGGGGAGCTGTTTTTT. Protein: CASSAREGANTGELFF.

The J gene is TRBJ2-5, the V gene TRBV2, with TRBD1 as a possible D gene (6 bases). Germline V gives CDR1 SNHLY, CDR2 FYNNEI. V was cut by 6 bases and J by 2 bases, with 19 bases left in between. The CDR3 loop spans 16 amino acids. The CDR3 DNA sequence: TGTGCCAGCAGCACTCCAGACAGGTTTTTTCAAGAGACCCAGTACTTC. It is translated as CASSTPDRFFQETQYF.

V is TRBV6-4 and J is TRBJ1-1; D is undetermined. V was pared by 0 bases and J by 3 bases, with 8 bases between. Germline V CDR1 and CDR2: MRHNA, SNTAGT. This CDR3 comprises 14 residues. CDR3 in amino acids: CASSDSGGDTEAFF. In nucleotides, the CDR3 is TGTGCCAGCAGTGACTCTGGCGGTGACACTGAAGCTTTCTTT.

The CDR3 loop is CASSRAGTGGYEQYF. CDR3 bases: TGTGCCAGCAGCCGCGCCGGGACAGGGGGCTACGAGCAGTACTTC. V and J are TRBV3-1 (or the pseudogene TRBV3-2) and TRBJ2-7; 11 bases fit TRBD1. Trimming at V came to 4 bases and at J to 3 bases, leaving 5 bases not matched to a gene. Germline loops: CDR1 LGHDT, CDR2 YNNKEL (reference sequence). The CDR3 is 15 residues long.

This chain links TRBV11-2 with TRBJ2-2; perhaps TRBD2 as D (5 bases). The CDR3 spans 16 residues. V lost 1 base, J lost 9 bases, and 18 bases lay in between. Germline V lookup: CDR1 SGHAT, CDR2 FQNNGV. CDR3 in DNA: TGTGCCAGCAGCTTAGGGAGGACGGCCATATCGCGGGAGCTGTTTTTT. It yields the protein CASSLGRTAISRELFF.

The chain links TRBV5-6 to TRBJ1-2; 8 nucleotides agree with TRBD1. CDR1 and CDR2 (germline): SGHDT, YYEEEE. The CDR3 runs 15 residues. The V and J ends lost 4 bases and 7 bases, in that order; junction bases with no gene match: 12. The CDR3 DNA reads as TGTGCCAGCAGCACTTTGGACAGGGTTTTTGTTGGCTACACCTTC. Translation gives CASSTLDRVFVGYTF.

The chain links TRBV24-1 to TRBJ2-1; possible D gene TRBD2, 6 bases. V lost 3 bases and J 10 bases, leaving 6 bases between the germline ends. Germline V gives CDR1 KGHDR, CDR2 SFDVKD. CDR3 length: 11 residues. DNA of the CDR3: TGTGCCACCAGTGATGGACTAGAGCAGTTCTTC. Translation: CATSDGLEQFF.

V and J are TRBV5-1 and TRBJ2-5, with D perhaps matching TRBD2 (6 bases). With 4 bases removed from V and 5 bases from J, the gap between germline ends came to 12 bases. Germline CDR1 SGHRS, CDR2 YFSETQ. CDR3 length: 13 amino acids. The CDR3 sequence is CASSAGGGETQYF. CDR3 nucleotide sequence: TGCGCCAGCAGCGCGGGTGGGGGGGAGACCCAGTACTTC.

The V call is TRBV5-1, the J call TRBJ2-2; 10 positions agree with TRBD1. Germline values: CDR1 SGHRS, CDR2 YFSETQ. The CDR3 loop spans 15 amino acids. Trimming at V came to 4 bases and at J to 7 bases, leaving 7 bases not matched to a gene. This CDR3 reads CASSLRQGANGELFF. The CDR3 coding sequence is TGCGCCAGCAGCCTCCGACAGGGGGCCAACGGGGAGCTGTTTTTT.